This T cell receptor (beta chain) was retrieved from a study of CD8 T cells in Susac syndrome. When the RNA was reverse transcribed, random hexamers were used with an input of about 0.45 to 1 ug. One entry per CDR3 protein results from TCRdb running MiXCR on the immunoSEQ multiplex PCR reads. The sample records 120,000 to 150,000 distinct CDR3 sequences, approximately 94% being singletons. TCR beta was sequenced from blood CD8+ and CD4+ T cells. This CDR3 has 13 amino acids. V was pared by 4 bases and J by 3 bases, with 10 bases between. The sequenced sample consisted of CD4+ T cells from PBMCs. The chain employs TRBV12-3 or TRBV12-4 and TRBJ2-7, with D possibly being TRBD1 or TRBD2 (5 bases each). The TCR originated in a human donor in good health. CDR3 in amino acids: CASSWGNLYEQYF. The DNA of the CDR3 is TGTGCCAGCAGTTGGGGGAATCTCTACGAGCAGTACTTC.